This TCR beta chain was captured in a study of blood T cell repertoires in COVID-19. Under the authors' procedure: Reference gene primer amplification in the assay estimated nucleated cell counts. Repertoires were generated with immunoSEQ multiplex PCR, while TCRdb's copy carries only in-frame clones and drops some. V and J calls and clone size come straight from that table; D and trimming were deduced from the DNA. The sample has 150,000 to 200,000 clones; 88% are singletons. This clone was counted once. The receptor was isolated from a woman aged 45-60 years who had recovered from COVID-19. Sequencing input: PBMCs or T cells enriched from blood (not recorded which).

The CDR3 sequence: CASSVPGSGELFF. In DNA, the CDR3 is TGTGCCAGCAGCGTCCCGGGATCCGGGGAGCTGTTTTTT. The V and J genes are TRBV9 and TRBJ2-2; D might be TRBD2 (5 bases). The CDR3 is 13 amino acids. Germline values: CDR1 SGDLS, CDR2 YYNGEE. V was pared by 2 bases and J by 6 bases, with 8 bases between.